A selection of T cell receptor beta chains follows, all from one sample in a study of beta chain features in type 1 diabetes. The repertoire was sequenced with immunoSEQ multiplex PCR; TCRdb's copy has only in-frame clones and lacks some. The table lists about 28,000 clones, approximately 64% of them singletons, with less than 3% in the top ten. Sequences were obtained from Tregs from blood. The receptors derive from a woman aged 25 to 39 with type 1 diabetes. Each CDR3 is given with its conserved first and last residue. The D gene is left open where the match is weak. The size field is filled for only some rows; it gives once, few, many or a size class.

>TRBJ1-5|TRBV7-2|TRBD1|few
CASSSGTGSYQPQHF
TGTGCCAGCAGCTCTGGGACAGGTTCTTACCAGCCCCAGCATTTT
>TRBJ1-1|TRBV11-2|TRBD1|.
CASSLVGQGKRAFF
TGTGCCAGCAGCTTAGTTGGACAGGGGAAGAGAGCTTTCTTT
>TRBJ2-1|TRBV7-9|TRBD2|.
CASGLAGVGEQFF
TGTGCCAGCGGGTTAGCGGGAGTAGGTGAGCAGTTCTTC
>TRBJ2-1|TRBV27|TRBD1|.
CASTGTGGFEQFF
TGTGCCAGCACCGGGACAGGGGGCTTTGAGCAGTTCTTC
>TRBJ2-1|TRBV7-9|TRBD2|.
CASKLAGGNEQFF
TGTGCCAGCAAACTAGCGGGAGGCAATGAGCAGTTCTTC
>TRBJ1-3|TRBV6-5|TRBD1|.
CASSYSQGELGNTIYF
TGTGCCAGCAGTTACTCACAGGGGGAGTTGGGAAACACCATATATTTT
>TRBJ1-5|TRBV29-1|.|.
CSVGRGNNQPQHF
TGCAGCGTTGGGCGGGGAAACAATCAGCCCCAGCATTTT
>TRBJ2-2|TRBV7-2|TRBD2|few
CASSLGLAGVGELFF
TGTGCCAGCAGCTTAGGGCTAGCGGGAGTCGGGGAGCTGTTTTTT
>TRBJ2-1|TRBV19|TRBD1|once
CASRTGFGDEQFF
TGTGCCAGTAGGACAGGGTTCGGCGATGAGCAGTTCTTC
>TRBJ1-2|TRBV5-4|.|.
CASSARQGDLGGYTF
TGTGCCAGCAGCGCCCGTCAAGGGGACTTGGGTGGCTACACCTTC